One and the same sample provided the 5 T cell receptor beta chains below, sequenced in a study of graft-versus-host responses after intestinal transplantation. Measured with immunoSEQ multiplex PCR; TCRdb has only the in-frame clones, and not every one. Here the sample spans approximately 49,000 clones, 90% to 95% being singletons. No antigen has been identified for these receptors. The sequencing here drew on unstimulated CD8+ T cells sorted from spleen or lymph node cells, taken before transplant. These receptors came from a human donor who was the organ donor for an intestinal transplant.

The V gene is TRBV5-6, the J gene TRBJ2-3; TRBD2 might be the D (7 bases). Trimming took off 0 bases at V and 2 bases at J, with 13 bases between the two ends. The CDR3 consists of 16 residues. Germline lookup yields CDR1 SGHDT and CDR2 YYEEEE. This CDR3 reads CASSLGLGGATDTQYF. Here the CDR3 DNA reads TGTGCCAGCAGCTTGGGTCTTGGGGGGGCCACAGATACGCAGTATTTT.

The chain employs TRBV7-2 and TRBJ2-5, with no clear D. This CDR3 comprises 13 residues. Germline CDR1 SGHTA, CDR2 FQGNSA. V dropped 5 bases and J dropped 6 bases, with 13 bases sitting between them. CDR3 sequence reads: CASSPPSWQTQYF. The CDR3 DNA sequence: TGTGCCAGCAGCCCCCCCTCTTGGCAGACCCAGTACTTC.

CDR3 region: CASSPTGFHEQYF. CDR3 in DNA: TGTGCCAGCAGTCCGACAGGGTTTCACGAGCAGTACTTC. The V gene is TRBV6-6, the J gene TRBJ2-7; 7 nucleotides agree with TRBD1. The V gene's germline CDR1 is MNHNY and CDR2 SVGAGI (reference sequence). This CDR3 has 13 residues. Trimming removed 5 bases from V and 5 bases from J; junction bases left unmatched: 6.

This chain uses TRBV7-6 with TRBJ2-1; 11 bases are a match to TRBD1. The CDR3 is made up of 15 amino acids. The ends lost 3 bases at V and 6 bases at J; junction bases unmatched: 4. Germline loops: CDR1 SGHVS, CDR2 FNYEAQ. The CDR3 loop reads CASSFGQGAGNEQFF. The CDR3 DNA reads TGTGCCAGCAGCTTTGGACAGGGGGCTGGCAATGAGCAGTTCTTC.

The chain employs TRBV25-1 and TRBJ2-1; 9 bases align to TRBD2. This CDR3 region has 15 residues. V shed 3 bases, J shed 7 bases, and the junction held 7 bases outside the gene matches. Germline-derived CDR1 and CDR2 are MGHDK and SYGVNS. This chain's CDR3 is CASSDPSSGVNEQFF. In DNA, the CDR3 is TGTGCCAGCAGTGATCCGTCTAGCGGGGTTAATGAGCAGTTCTTC.